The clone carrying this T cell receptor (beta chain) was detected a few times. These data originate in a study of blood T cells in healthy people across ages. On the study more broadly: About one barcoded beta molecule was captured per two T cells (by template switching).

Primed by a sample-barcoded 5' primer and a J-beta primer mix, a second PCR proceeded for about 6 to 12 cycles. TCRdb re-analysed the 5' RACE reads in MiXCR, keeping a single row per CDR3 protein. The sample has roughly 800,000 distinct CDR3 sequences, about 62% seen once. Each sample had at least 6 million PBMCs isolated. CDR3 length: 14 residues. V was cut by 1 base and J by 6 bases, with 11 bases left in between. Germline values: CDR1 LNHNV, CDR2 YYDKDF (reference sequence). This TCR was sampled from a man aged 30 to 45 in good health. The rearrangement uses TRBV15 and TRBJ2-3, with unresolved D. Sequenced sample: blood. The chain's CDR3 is CATSRVGPVDTQYF. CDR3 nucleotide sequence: TGTGCCACCAGCAGAGTTGGCCCCGTCGATACGCAGTATTTT.